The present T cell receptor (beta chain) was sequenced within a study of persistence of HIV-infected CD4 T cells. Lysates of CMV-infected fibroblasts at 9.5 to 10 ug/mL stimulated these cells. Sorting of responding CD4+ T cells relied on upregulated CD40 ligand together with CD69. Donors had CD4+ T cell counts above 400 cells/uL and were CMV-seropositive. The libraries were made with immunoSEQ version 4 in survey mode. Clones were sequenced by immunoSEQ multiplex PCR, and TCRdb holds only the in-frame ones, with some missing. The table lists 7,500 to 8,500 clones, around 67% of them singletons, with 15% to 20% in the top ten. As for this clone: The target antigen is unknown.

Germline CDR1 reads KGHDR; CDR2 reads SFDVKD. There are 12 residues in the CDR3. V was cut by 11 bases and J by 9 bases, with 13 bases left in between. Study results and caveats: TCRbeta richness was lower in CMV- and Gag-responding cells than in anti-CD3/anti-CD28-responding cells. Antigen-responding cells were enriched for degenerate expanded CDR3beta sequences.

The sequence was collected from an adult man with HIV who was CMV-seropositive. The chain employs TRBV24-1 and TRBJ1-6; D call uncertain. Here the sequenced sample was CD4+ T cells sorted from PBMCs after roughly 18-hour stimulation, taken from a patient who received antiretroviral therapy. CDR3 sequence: CARKRSSSPLHF. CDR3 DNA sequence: TGTGCCAGGAAGAGGAGTTCTTCACCCCTCCACTTT.